This entry is about one TCR beta chain. One end of the junction is discordant with germline, which a read error may explain. As originally analysed: Amplification with reference gene primers provided the estimates of nucleated cell counts. The method was immunoSEQ multiplex PCR; TCRdb's version includes in-frame clones alone and lacks a portion of them. For V, J and clone size, that table is used; D and trimming come from the DNA. This sample carries 450,000 to 500,000 clones, approximately 86% of them seen once, and the ten largest clones take 0.7%. Germline V CDR1 and CDR2: SSHAT, FNYEAQ (reference sequence). The CDR3 runs 15 residues. This sample was included in a study of blood T cell repertoires in COVID-19. For recovered donors of Cohort 3, there were two negative PCRs, clearance, or symptom resolution.

Input material: PBMCs or T cells enriched from blood (not recorded which). V usage is TRBV7-7 and J usage is TRBJ2-1; 7 bases fit TRBD2. The TCR originated in a woman between 18 and 29 years old who had recovered from COVID-19. DNA of the CDR3: TGTGCTAGCAGCCCTGGACTAGTAATCAGGAATGAGCAGTTCTTC. Translated: CASSPGLVIRNEQFF.